This is a list of T cell receptor beta chains from one sample in a study of cytomegalovirus exposure and HLA in healthy donors. This table comes from immunoSEQ multiplex PCR, and its TCRdb copy is limited to in-frame clones, with some not included. The sample includes approximately 160,000 clones, 65% to 80% of them seen just once. The sequenced sample consisted of PBMCs. Every receptor here comes from a woman aged 40-49 years in good health and CMV-seropositive. Each CDR3 is given with its conserved first and last residue. Each record gives: V gene, clone size, J gene, CDR3 protein. The listing skips clone size in some rows; elsewhere it reads once, few, many or a size class.

V gene: TRBV12-5
clone size: NA
J gene: TRBJ2-7
CDR3 protein: CASGLSSGVGEQYF

V gene: TRBV6-5
clone size: NA
J gene: TRBJ2-7
CDR3 protein: CASSRPGQGIHEQYF

V gene: TRBV6-5
clone size: NA
J gene: TRBJ1-6
CDR3 protein: CASSRGQGISPLHF

V gene: TRBV6-5
clone size: NA
J gene: TRBJ1-5
CDR3 protein: CASSLIGDQPQHF

V gene: TRBV6-6
clone size: NA
J gene: TRBJ1-2
CDR3 protein: CASSYGGGDGYTF

V gene: TRBV5-6
clone size: few
J gene: TRBJ1-2
CDR3 protein: CATGVSNYGYTF

V gene: TRBV15
clone size: NA
J gene: TRBJ2-6
CDR3 protein: CATSTRSSPSGANVLTF

V gene: TRBV28
clone size: NA
J gene: TRBJ2-7
CDR3 protein: CASSPTPYPLTGGGYEQYF

V gene: TRBV28
clone size: NA
J gene: TRBJ1-2
CDR3 protein: CASSPLPINRGPDGYTF

V gene: TRBV19
clone size: NA
J gene: TRBJ2-7
CDR3 protein: CASSIDGGGASYEQYF

V gene: TRBV18
clone size: once
J gene: TRBJ2-7
CDR3 protein: CASSPPGQGYNEQYF

V gene: TRBV19
clone size: NA
J gene: TRBJ2-3
CDR3 protein: CASNPSLSGGADTQYF

V gene: TRBV19
clone size: NA
J gene: TRBJ1-1
CDR3 protein: CASKGFVGAGVTEAFF

V gene: TRBV5-5
clone size: NA
J gene: TRBJ2-5
CDR3 protein: CASNLQGAGVETQYF

V gene: TRBV18
clone size: NA
J gene: TRBJ1-5
CDR3 protein: CASSRGENQPQHF

V gene: TRBV30
clone size: NA
J gene: TRBJ1-6
CDR3 protein: CAWSEQAITLSPLHF

V gene: TRBV28
clone size: NA
J gene: TRBJ1-1
CDR3 protein: CASSPPGAEAFF

V gene: TRBV7-2
clone size: NA
J gene: TRBJ1-5
CDR3 protein: CASSLETGGGQPQHF

V gene: TRBV30
clone size: NA
J gene: TRBJ1-3
CDR3 protein: CAWSAPGQGIYF

V gene: TRBV30
clone size: NA
J gene: TRBJ2-5
CDR3 protein: CAWSVLSGGTQETQYF

V gene: TRBV30
clone size: once
J gene: TRBJ2-5
CDR3 protein: CAWSLQTSGGAREQYF

V gene: TRBV9
clone size: NA
J gene: TRBJ2-7
CDR3 protein: CASSVGGDPLAGGTYEQYF

V gene: TRBV30
clone size: NA
J gene: TRBJ2-7
CDR3 protein: CAWSGGFLSYEQYF

V gene: TRBV5-4
clone size: NA
J gene: TRBJ2-1
CDR3 protein: CASSSRQGTYNEQFF